These 10 T cell receptor beta chains came from one sample sequenced in a study of blood T cell repertoires in COVID-19. Clones were read by immunoSEQ multiplex PCR, and TCRdb kept only the in-frame ones, dropping some. Among roughly 150,000 clones listed, about 86% were seen once. The specimen was peripheral blood. The receptors here all came from a woman aged 65 to 85 with COVID-19, enrolled during active disease.

The rearrangement joins TRBV2 to TRBJ2-7; 11 positions agree with TRBD1. This CDR3 has 15 residues. V was clipped by 6 bases and J by 9 bases; unmatched bases: 13. The germline CDR1 and CDR2 sequences are SNHLY and FYNNEI. CDR3 loop: CASRAGTGGAAGQYF. CDR3 nucleotide sequence: TGTGCCAGCAGGGCCGGGACAGGGGGTGCCGCCGGGCAGTACTTC.

The chain links TRBV6-6 to TRBJ1-6, with TRBD1 matching 9 bases. This CDR3 has 13 amino acids. From germline, CDR1 is MNHNY and CDR2 SVGAGI (reference sequence). Unmatched junction bases numbered 7, after V lost 5 bases and J lost 14 bases. The CDR3 spells CASSPGQGLALHF. DNA of the CDR3: TGTGCCAGCAGTCCGGGACAGGGATTGGCCCTCCACTTT.

The chain combines TRBV9 with TRBJ1-4; tentatively, D is TRBD1 (5 bases). The CDR3 is made up of 15 amino acids. Trimming cost V 0 bases and J 7 bases, with 13 bases left between them. CDR1 is SGDLS and CDR2 is YYNGEE in the germline V gene. CDR3: CASSVVAGSGEKLFF. The CDR3 coding sequence is TGTGCCAGCAGCGTAGTGGCAGGGTCGGGTGAAAAACTGTTTTTT.

This chain joins TRBV28 and TRBJ2-7, with 11 bases that match TRBD1. The CDR3 spans 15 residues. Germline assignment: CDR1 MDHEN and CDR2 SYDVKM. Trimming removed 6 bases from V and 4 bases from J; junction bases left unmatched: 8. CDR3 loop: CASSLDRGLWYEQYF. The CDR3 DNA sequence: TGTGCCAGCAGCCTGGACAGGGGGCTTTGGTACGAGCAGTACTTC. Filled out from reference TRBV28 and TRBJ2-7, the complete variable domain reads DVKVTQSSRYLVKRTGEKVFLECVQDMDHENMFWYRQDPGLGLRLIYFSYDVKMKEKGDIPEGYSVSREKKERFSLILESASTNQTSMYLCASSLDRGLWYEQYFGPGTRLTVT.

The chain joins TRBV15 to TRBJ1-4; TRBD1 aligns across 10 bases. The J segment lost 7 bases and the V segment lost 4 bases, leaving 9 bases of the junction unmatched. Germline assignment: CDR1 LNHNV and CDR2 YYDKDF (reference sequence). The CDR3 contains 16 residues. CDR3 amino acids: CATSKTPGQGSEKLFF. The CDR3 DNA follows: TGTGCCACCAGCAAAACCCCGGGACAGGGGAGTGAAAAACTGTTTTTT.

This clone was picked up one time. J is TRBJ1-2 and V is TRBV28; TRBD1 is a possible D gene (5 bases). Germline V gives CDR1 MDHEN, CDR2 SYDVKM. The CDR3 covers 14 residues. The ends were cut back, 5 bases at V and 0 bases at J, with 10 bases in the middle. In nucleotides, the CDR3 is TGTGCCAGCAGTATACTACAGGCTAACTATGGCTACACCTTC. Its protein is CASSILQANYGYTF.

The J gene is TRBJ1-2, the V gene TRBV6-1; the D gene is possibly TRBD1 (5 bases). Looked up from germline, CDR1 is MNHNS and CDR2 is SASEGT. Trimming left V 2 bases short and J 0 bases short, with 16 bases between. The CDR3 extends over 17 amino acids. The CDR3 loop reads CASSESGGVGTNYGYTF. CDR3 sequence (DNA): TGTGCCAGCAGTGAATCCGGGGGGGTGGGTACTAACTATGGCTACACCTTC.

The chain uses TRBV5-1 and TRBJ1-5; 7 positions agree with TRBD1. Per germline, CDR1 SGHRS and CDR2 YFSETQ. The CDR3 loop spans 14 amino acids. The junction had 3 bases not matched to a gene; V was cut back by 4 bases and J by 2 bases. Written as DNA, the CDR3 is TGCGCCAGCAGCCCAGGGACAGGCAATCAGCCCCAGCATTTT. It yields the protein CASSPGTGNQPQHF.

The DNA for the CDR3 is TGCGCCAGCAGCGTCGGACTATCGGGATCCTACAATGAGCAGTTCTTC. It specifies CASSVGLSGSYNEQFF. This sequence joins TRBV5-1 and TRBJ2-1, with D tentatively TRBD2 (6 bases). The CDR3 is 16 amino acids. Germline CDR1 is SGHRS and CDR2 is YFSETQ. Trimming stripped 4 bases from V and 1 base from J, with 15 bases between.

The V gene is TRBV2, the J gene TRBJ1-4, with 7 bases matching TRBD1. CDR3 length equals 15 residues. Germline assignment: CDR1 SNHLY and CDR2 FYNNEI. The trim removed 4 bases at V and 3 bases at J, leaving 5 bases unmatched. The CDR3 DNA reads TGTGCCAGCAGTGGATCGGGACAGCCTAATGAAAAACTGTTTTTT. Residues: CASSGSGQPNEKLFF.